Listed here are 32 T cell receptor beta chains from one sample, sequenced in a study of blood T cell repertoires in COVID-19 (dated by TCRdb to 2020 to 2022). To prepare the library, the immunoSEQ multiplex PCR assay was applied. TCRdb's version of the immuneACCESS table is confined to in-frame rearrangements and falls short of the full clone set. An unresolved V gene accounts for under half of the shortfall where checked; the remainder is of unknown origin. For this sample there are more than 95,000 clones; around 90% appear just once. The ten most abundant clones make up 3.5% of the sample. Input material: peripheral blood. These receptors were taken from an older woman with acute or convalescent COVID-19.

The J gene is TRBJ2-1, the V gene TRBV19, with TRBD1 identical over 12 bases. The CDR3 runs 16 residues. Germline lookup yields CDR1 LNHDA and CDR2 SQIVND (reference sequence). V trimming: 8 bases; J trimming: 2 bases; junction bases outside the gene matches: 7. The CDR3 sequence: CASSTWDRGPYNEQFF. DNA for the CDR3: TGTGCCAGTTCCACCTGGGACAGGGGGCCCTACAATGAGCAGTTCTTC.

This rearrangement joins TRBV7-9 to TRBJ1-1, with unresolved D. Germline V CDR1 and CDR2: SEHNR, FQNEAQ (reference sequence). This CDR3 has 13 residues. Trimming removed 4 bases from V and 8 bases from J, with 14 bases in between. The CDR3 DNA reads TGTGCCAGCAGCTCCGGGTTAGACCTAGAAGCTTTCTTT. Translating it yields CASSSGLDLEAFF.

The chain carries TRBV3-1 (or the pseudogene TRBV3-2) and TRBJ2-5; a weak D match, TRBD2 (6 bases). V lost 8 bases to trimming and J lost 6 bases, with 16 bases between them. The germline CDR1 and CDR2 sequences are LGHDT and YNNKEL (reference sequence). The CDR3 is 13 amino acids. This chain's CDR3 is CASRGGGEKTQYF. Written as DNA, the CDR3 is TGTGCCAGCCGTGGGGGAGGTGAAAAGACCCAGTACTTC.

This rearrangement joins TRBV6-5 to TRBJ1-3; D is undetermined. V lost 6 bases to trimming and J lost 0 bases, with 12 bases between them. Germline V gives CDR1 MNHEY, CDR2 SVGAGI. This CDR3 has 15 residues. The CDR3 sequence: CASSDQGSSGNTIYF. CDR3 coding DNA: TGTGCCAGCAGCGATCAAGGGAGCTCTGGAAACACCATATATTTT.

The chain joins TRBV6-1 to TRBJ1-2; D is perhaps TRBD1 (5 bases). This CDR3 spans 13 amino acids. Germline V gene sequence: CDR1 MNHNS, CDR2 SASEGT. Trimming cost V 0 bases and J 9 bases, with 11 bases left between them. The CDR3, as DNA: TGTGCCAGCAGTGAAGCGGCAGGGCGAAGCTACACCTTC. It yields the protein CASSEAAGRSYTF.

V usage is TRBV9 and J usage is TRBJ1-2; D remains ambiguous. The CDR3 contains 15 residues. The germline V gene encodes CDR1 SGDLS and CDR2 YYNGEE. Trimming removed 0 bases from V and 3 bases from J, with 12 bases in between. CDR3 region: CASSVGGRSDYGYTF. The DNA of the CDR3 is TGTGCCAGCAGCGTAGGCGGGCGGAGTGACTATGGCTACACCTTC.

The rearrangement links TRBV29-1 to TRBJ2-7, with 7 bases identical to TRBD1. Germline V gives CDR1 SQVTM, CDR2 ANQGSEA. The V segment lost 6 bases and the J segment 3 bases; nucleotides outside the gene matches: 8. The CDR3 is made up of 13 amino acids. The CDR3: CSVPRGTGYEQYF. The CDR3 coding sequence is TGCAGCGTCCCCAGGGGGACCGGCTACGAGCAGTACTTC.

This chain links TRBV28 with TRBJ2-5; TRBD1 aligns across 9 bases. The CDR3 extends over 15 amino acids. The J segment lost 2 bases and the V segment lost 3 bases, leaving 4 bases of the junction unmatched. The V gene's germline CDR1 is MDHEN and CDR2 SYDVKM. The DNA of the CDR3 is TGTGCCAGCAGTTTGGGACAGGGTTTTCAAGAGACCCAGTACTTC. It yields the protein CASSLGQGFQETQYF.

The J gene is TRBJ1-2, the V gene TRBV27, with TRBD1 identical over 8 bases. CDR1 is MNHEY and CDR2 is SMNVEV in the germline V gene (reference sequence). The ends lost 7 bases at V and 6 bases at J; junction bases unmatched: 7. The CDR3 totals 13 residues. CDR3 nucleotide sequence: TGTGCCAGCAAACCAGGGGGCGAACATGGCTACACCTTC. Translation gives CASKPGGEHGYTF.

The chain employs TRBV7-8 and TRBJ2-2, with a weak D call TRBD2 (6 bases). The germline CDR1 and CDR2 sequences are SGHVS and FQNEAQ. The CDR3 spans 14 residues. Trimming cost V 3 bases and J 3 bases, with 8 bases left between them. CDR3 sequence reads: CASSLGLHTGELFF. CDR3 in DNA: TGTGCCAGCAGCTTGGGACTGCACACCGGGGAGCTGTTTTTT.

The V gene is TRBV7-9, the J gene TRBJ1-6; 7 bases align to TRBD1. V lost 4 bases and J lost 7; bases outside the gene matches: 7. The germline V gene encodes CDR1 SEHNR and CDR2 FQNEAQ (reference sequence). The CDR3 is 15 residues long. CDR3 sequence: CASSSLGQPNSPLHF. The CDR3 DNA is TGTGCCAGCAGCTCATTGGGACAGCCGAATTCACCCCTCCACTTT.

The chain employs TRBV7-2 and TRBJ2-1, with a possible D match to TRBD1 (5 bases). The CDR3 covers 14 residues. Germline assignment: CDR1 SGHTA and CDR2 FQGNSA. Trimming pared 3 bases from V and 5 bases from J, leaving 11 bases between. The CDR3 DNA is TGTGCCAGCAGCTTCATCGACAGAAACAATGAGCAGTTCTTC. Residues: CASSFIDRNNEQFF.

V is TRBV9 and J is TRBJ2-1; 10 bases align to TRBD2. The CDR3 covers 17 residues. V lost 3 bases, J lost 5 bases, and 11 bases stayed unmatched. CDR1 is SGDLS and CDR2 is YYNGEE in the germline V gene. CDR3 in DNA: TGTGCCAGCAGCGCCGGGCTAGCGGGAGTGGGGAACAATGAGCAGTTCTTC. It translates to CASSAGLAGVGNNEQFF.

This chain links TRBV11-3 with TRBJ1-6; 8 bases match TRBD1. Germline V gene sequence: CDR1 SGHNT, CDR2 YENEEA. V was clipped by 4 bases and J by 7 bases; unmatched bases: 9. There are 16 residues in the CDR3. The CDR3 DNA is TGTGCCAGCAGCTCGCGCCGGGACAGGTTGAATTCACCCCTCCACTTT. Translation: CASSSRRDRLNSPLHF.

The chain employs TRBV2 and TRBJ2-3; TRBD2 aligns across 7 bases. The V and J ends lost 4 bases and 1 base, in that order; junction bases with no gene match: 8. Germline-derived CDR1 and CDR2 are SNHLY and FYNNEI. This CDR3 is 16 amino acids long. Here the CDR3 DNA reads TGTGCCAGCAGTGGTTTTGCGGGAGTGGGCACAGATACGCAGTATTTT. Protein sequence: CASSGFAGVGTDTQYF.

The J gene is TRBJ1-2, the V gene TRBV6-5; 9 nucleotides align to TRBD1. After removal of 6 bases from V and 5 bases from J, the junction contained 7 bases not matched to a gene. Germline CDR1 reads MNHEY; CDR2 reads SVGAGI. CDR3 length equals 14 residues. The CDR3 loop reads CASRRGQGVYGYTF. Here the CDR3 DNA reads TGTGCCAGCAGACGGGGACAGGGTGTGTATGGCTACACCTTC.

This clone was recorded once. The CDR3 protein is CASSRQGATNEKLFF. The CDR3 region has the DNA TGTGCCAGCAGTAGACAGGGGGCGACTAATGAAAAACTGTTTTTT. The chain has TRBV6-5 and TRBJ1-4; 10 nucleotides line up with TRBD1. Per the germline V gene, CDR1 is MNHEY and CDR2 is SVGAGI. With V trimmed by 5 bases and J by 2 bases, 2 bases remained unmatched. This CDR3 has 15 residues.

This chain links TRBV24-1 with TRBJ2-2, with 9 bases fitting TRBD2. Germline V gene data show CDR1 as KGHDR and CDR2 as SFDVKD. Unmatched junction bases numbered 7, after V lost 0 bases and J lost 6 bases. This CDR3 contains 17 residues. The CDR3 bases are TGTGCCACCAGTGATTTGAGGGCGACTAGCGGTTCCGGGGAGCTGTTTTTT. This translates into CATSDLRATSGSGELFF.

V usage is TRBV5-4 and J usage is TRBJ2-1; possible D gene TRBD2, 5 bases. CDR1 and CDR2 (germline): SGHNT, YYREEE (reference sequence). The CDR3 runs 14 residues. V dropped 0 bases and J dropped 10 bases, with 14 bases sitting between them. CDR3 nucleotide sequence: TGTGCCAGCAGCTTGGGAGGGTCACCTTGGGAGCAGTTCTTC. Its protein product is CASSLGGSPWEQFF.

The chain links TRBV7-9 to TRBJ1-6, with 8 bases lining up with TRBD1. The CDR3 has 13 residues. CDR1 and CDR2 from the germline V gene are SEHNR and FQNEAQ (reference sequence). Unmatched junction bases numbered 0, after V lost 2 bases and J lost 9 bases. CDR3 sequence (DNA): TGTGCCAGCAGCTTAACAGGGGGTTCACCCCTCCACTTT. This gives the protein CASSLTGGSPLHF.

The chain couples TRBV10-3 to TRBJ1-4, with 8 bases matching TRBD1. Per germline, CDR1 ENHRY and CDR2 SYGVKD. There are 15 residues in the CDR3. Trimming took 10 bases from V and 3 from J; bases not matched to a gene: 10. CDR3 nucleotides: TGTGCCACCGCCGGAGAGGGACAGGCTAATGAAAAACTGTTTTTT. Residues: CATAGEGQANEKLFF.

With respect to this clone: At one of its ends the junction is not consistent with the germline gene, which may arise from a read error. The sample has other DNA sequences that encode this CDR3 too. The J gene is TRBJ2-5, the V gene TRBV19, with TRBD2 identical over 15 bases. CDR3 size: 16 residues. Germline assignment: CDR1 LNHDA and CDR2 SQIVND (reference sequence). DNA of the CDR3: TGTGCCAGTAGTCCCGGACTAGCGGGAGGGCAAGAGACTCAGTACTTC. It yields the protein CASSPGLAGGQETQYF.

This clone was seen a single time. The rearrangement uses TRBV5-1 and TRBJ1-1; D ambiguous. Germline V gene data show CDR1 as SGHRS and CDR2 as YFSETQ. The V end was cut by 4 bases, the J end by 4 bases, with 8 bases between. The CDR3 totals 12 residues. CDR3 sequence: CASSAEGTEAFF. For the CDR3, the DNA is TGCGCCAGCAGCGCCGAGGGCACTGAAGCTTTCTTT.

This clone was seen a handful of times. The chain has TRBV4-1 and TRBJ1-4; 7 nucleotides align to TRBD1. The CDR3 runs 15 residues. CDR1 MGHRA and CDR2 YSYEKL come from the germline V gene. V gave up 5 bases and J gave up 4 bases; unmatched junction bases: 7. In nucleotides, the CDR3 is TGCGCCAGCAGCAACCGACAGGGAGATAATGAAAAACTGTTTTTT. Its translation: CASSNRQGDNEKLFF.

The DNA for the CDR3 is TGTGCCAGCAGCCGGGGGTTGTATTCACCCCTCCACTTT. It is translated as CASSRGLYSPLHF. This chain connects TRBV7-3 to TRBJ1-6; D is perhaps TRBD1 (5 bases). CDR3 length: 13 amino acids. V was trimmed by 5 bases and J by 8 bases, leaving 10 bases between them. Germline V gene data show CDR1 as SGHTA and CDR2 as FQGTGA.

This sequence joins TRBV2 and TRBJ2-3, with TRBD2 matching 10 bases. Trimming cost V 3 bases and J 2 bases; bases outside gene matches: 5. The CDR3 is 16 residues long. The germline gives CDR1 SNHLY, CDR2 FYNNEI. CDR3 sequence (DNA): TGTGCCAGCAGTGAGGTAGCGGGAGGTTTCACAGATACGCAGTATTTT. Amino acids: CASSEVAGGFTDTQYF.

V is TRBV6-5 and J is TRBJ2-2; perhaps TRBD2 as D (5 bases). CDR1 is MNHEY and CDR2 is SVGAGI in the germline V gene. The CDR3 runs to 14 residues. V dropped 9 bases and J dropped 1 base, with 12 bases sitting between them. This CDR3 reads CASSPSWNTGELFF. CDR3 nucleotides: TGTGCCAGTTCTCCTAGCTGGAACACCGGGGAGCTGTTTTTT.

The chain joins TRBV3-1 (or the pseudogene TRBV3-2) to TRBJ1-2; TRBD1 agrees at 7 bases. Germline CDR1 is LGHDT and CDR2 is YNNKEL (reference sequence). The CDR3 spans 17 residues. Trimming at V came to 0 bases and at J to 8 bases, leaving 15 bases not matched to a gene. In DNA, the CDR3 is TGTGCCAGCAGCCAAGATCTGGCAACAGGGGAGTTACGAGGCTACACCTTC. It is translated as CASSQDLATGELRGYTF.

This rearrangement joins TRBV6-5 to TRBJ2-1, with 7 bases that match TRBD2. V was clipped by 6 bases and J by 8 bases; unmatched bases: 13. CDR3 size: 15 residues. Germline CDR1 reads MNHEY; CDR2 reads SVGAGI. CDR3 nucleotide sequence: TGTGCCAGCAGATACACATTAGCGGGTGGATATGAGCAGTTCTTC. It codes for CASRYTLAGGYEQFF.

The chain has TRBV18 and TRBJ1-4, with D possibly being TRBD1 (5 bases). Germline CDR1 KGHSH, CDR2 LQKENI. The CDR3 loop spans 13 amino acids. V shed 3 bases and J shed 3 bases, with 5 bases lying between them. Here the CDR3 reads CASSPRANEKLFF. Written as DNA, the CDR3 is TGTGCCAGCTCACCCAGGGCTAATGAAAAACTGTTTTTT.

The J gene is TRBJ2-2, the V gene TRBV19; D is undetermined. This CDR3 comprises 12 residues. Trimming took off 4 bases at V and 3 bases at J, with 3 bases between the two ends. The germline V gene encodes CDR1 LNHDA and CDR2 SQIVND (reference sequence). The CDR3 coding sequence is TGTGCCAGTAGTACAGACACCGGGGAGCTGTTTTTT. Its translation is CASSTDTGELFF.

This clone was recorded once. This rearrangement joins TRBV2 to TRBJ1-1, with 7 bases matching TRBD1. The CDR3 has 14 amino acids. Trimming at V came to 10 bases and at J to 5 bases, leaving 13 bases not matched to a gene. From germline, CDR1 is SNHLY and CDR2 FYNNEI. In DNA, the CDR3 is TGTGCCACCGGGGGACAGTTGAGAGGTACTGAAGCTTTCTTT. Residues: CATGGQLRGTEAFF. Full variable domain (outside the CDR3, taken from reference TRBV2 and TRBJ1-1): EPEVTQTPSHQVTQMGQEVILRCVPISNHLYFYWYRQILGQKVEFLVSFYNNEISEKSEIFDDQFSVERPDGSNFTLKIRSTKLEDSAMYFCATGGQLRGTEAFFGQGTRLTVV.